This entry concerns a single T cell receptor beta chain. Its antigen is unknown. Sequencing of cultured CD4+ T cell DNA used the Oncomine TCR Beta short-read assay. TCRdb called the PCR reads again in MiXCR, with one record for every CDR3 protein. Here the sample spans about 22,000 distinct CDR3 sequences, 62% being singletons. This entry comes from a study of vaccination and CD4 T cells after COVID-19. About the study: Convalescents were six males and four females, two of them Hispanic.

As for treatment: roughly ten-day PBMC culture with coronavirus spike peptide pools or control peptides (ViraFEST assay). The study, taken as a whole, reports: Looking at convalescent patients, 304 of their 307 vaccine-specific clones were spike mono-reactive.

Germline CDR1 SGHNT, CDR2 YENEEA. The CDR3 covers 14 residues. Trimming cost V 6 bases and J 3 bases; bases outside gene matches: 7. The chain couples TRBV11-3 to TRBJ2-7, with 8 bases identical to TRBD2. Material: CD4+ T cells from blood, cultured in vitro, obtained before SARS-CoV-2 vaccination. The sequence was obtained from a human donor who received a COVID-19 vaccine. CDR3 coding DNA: TGTGCCAGCAGTTTCGGGGGGGCAAACTACGAGCAGTACTTC. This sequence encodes CASSFGGANYEQYF.